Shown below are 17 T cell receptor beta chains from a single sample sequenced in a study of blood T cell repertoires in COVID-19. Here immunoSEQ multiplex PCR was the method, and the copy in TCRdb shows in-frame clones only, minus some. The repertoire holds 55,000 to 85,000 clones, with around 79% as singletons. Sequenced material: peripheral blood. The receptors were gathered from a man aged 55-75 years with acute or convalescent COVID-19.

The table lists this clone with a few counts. This chain's CDR3 is CASSRPTGTNEQFF. The DNA for the CDR3 is TGTGCCAGTAGTAGGCCGACAGGGACTAATGAGCAGTTCTTC. This chain uses TRBV19 with TRBJ2-1, with D possibly being TRBD1 (7 bases). The CDR3 is 14 residues long. The germline V and J ends were trimmed by 4 bases and 7 bases, with 14 bases remaining between them. Germline lookup yields CDR1 LNHDA and CDR2 SQIVND (reference sequence).

The CDR3, as DNA: TGTGCCAGCAGCTTCGACAGGTCGATCACCGGGGAGCTGTTTTTT. Translation: CASSFDRSITGELFF. This chain connects TRBV5-4 to TRBJ2-2; maybe TRBD1 (6 bases). The CDR3 has 15 amino acids. CDR1 and CDR2 (germline): SGHNT, YYREEE (reference sequence). Trimming took 2 bases from V and 4 from J, leaving 12 bases between them.

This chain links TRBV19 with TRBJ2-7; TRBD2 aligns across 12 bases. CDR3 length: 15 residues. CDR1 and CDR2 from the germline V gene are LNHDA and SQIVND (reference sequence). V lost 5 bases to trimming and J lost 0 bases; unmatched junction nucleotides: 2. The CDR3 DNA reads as TGTGCCAGTAGTTGGACTAGCGGGGCCTCCTACGAGCAGTACTTC. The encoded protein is CASSWTSGASYEQYF.

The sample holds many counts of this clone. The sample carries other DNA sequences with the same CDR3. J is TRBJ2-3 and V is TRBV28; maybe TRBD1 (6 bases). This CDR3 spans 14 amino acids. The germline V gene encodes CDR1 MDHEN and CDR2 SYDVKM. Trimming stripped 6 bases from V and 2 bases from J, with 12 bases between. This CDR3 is CASRPGTSTDTQYF. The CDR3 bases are TGTGCCAGCAGACCCGGGACATCCACAGATACGCAGTATTTT.

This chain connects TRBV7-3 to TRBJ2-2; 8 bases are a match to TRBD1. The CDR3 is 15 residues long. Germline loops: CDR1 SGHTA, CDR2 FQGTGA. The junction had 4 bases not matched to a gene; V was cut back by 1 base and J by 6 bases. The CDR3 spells CASSLIGQGAGELFF. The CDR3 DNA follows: TGTGCCAGCAGCTTAATTGGACAGGGAGCCGGGGAGCTGTTTTTT.

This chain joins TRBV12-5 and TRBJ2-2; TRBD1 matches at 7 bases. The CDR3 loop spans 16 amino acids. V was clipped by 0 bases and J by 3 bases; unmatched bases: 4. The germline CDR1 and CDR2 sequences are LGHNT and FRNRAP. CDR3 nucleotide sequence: TGTGCTAGTGGTTTGGTGAGGGGGCAAGACACCGGGGAGCTGTTTTTT. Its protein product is CASGLVRGQDTGELFF. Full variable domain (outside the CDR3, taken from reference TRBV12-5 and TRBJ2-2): DARVTQTPRHKVTEMGQEVTMRCQPILGHNTVFWYRQTMMQGLELLAYFRNRAPLDDSGMPKDRFSAEMPDATLATLKIQPSEPRDSAVYFCASGLVRGQDTGELFFGEGSRLTVL.

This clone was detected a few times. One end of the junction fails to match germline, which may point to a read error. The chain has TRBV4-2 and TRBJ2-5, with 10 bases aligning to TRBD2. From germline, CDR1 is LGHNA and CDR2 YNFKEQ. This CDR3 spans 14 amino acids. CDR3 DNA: TGTGCCAGCAGCCAAGACGGAGCGGGAGGGTTCTCGGACTTC. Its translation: CASSQDGAGGFSDF.

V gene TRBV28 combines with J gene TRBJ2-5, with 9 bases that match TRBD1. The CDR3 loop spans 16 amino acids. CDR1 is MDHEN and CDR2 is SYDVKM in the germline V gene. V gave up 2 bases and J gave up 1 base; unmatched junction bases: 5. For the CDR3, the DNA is TGTGCCAGCAGTTTAGAACAGGGGGCCCCCCAAGAGACCCAGTACTTC. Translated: CASSLEQGAPQETQYF. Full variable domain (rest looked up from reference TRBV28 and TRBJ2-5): DVKVTQSSRYLVKRTGEKVFLECVQDMDHENMFWYRQDPGLGLRLIYFSYDVKMKEKGDIPEGYSVSREKKERFSLILESASTNQTSMYLCASSLEQGAPQETQYFGPGTRLLVL.

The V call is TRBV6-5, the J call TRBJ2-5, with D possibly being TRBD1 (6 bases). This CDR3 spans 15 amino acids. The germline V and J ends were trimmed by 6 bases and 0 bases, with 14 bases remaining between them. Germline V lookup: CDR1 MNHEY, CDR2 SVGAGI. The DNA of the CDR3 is TGTGCCAGCAGGGCTCCAAGGGGGTACCAAGAGACCCAGTACTTC. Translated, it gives CASRAPRGYQETQYF.

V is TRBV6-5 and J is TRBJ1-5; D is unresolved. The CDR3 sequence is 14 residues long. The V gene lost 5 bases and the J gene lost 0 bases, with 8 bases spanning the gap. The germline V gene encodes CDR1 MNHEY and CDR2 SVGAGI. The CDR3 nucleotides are TGTGCCAGCAGTATAATCTTTAGCAATCAGCCCCAGCATTTT. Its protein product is CASSIIFSNQPQHF.

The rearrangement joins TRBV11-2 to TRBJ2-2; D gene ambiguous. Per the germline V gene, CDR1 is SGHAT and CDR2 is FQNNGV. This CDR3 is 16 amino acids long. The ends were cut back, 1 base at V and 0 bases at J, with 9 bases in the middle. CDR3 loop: CASSLVTASNTGELFF. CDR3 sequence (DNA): TGTGCCAGCAGCTTAGTAACTGCCTCGAACACCGGGGAGCTGTTTTTT.

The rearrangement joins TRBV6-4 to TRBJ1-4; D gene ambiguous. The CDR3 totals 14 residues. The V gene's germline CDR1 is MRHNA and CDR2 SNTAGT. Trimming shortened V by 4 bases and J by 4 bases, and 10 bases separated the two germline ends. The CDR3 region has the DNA TGTGCCAGCAGTGTGGAGCAGTTTAATGAAAAACTGTTTTTT. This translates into CASSVEQFNEKLFF.

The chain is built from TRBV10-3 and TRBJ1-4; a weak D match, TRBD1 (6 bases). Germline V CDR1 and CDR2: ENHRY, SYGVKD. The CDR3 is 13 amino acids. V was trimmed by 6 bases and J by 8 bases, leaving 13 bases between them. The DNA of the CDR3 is TGTGCCATCAGGGACAGCGCCGGGGAAAAACTGTTTTTT. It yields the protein CAIRDSAGEKLFF.

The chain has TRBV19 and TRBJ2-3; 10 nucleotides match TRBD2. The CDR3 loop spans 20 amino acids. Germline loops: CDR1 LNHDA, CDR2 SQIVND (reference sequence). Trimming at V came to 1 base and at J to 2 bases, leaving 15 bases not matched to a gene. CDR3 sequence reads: CASSIGRLLAGDDFTDTQYF. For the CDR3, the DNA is TGTGCCAGTAGTATAGGGAGGCTCCTAGCGGGGGACGATTTCACAGATACGCAGTATTTT.

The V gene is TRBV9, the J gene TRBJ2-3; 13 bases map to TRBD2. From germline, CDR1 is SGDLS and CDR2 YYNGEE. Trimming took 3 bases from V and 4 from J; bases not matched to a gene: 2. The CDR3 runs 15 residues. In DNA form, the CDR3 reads TGTGCCAGCAGCGAAACTAGCGGGAGGGCAGATACGCAGTATTTT. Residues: CASSETSGRADTQYF.

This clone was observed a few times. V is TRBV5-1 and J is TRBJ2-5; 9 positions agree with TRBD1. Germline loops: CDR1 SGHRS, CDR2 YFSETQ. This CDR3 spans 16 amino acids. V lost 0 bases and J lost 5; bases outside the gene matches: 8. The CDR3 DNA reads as TGCGCCAGCAGCTTGGGGCCGGGACAGGGCGGCGAGACCCAGTACTTC. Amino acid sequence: CASSLGPGQGGETQYF.

This chain's CDR3 is CASSGTGRNEQFF. CDR3 DNA sequence: TGCGCCAGCAGCGGGACAGGGAGGAATGAGCAGTTCTTC. The gene calls are TRBV10-2 and TRBJ2-1; TRBD1 matches 9 bases. The V and J ends lost 6 bases and 7 bases, in that order; junction bases with no gene match: 4. This CDR3 is built from 13 residues. Germline values: CDR1 WSHSY, CDR2 SAAADI.